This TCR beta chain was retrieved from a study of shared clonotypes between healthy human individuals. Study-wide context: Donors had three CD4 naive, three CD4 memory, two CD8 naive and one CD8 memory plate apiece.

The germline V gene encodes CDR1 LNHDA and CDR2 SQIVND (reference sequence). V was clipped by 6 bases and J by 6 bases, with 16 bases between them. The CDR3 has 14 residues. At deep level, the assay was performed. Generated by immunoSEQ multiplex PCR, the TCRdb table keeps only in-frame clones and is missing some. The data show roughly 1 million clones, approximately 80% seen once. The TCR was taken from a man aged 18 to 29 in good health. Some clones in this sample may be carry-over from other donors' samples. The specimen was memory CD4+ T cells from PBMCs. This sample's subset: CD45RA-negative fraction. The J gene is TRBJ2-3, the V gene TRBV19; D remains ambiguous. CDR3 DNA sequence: TGTGCCAGTAGCATCAACGCGGTTCGGGATACGCAGTATTTT. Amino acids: CASSINAVRDTQYF.